The 9 T cell receptor beta chains below were found in one sample sequenced in a study of metastatic and nonmetastatic thyroid tumors. TCRdb re-called the PCR reads through MiXCR. The table records approximately 7,000 clones, around a third of them present only once. Prior to thyroid surgery, none of the patients had received any treatment. The sequenced material came from tumor tissue. These receptors originate from a female donor with papillary thyroid cancer or a benign thyroid nodule (not recorded which). Some clones in this sample may be carry-over from other donors' samples.

As concerns this clone: This CDR3 is also generated by other DNA sequences in the sample. The V gene is TRBV20-1, the J gene TRBJ2-7; weak D call: TRBD2 (5 bases). Trimming took off 6 bases at V and 3 bases at J, with 6 bases between the two ends. This CDR3 contains 10 residues. Germline V lookup: CDR1 DFQATT, CDR2 SNEGSKA (reference sequence). Here the CDR3 reads CSARDYEQYF. CDR3 bases: TGCAGTGCCCGGGACTACGAGCAGTACTTC.

With respect to this clone: At one end the junction does not follow the germline gene, possibly because of a read error. The chain is built from TRBV28 and TRBJ2-1, with 8 bases that match TRBD1. CDR3 size: 12 residues. From germline, CDR1 is MDHEN and CDR2 SYDVKM. This chain's CDR3 is CSSSQGAGEQFF. CDR3 in DNA: TGTTCCAGCAGCCAGGGGGCTGGTGAGCAGTTCTTC. The full variable domain, completed using reference TRBV28 and TRBJ2-1, is DVKVTQSSRYLVKRTGEKVFLECVQDMDHENMFWYRQDPGLGLRLIYFSYDVKMKEKGDIPEGYSVSREKKERFSLILESASTNQTSMYLCSSSQGAGEQFFGPGTRLTVL.

By share of the sample, this clone is medium-sized (0.01 to 0.1%). The chain couples TRBV5-1 to TRBJ1-3; D call uncertain. V lost 0 bases and J lost 0, with 10 bases in between. The CDR3 runs to 16 residues. CDR1 and CDR2 (germline): SGHRS, YFSETQ. As DNA, the CDR3 is TGCGCCAGCAGCTTGGAGCCGGGGTCCTCTGGAAACACCATATATTTT. Its protein product is CASSLEPGSSGNTIYF.

The chain joins TRBV6-1 to TRBJ2-7, with a possible D match to TRBD2 (5 bases). Trimming took off 5 bases at V and 3 bases at J, with 11 bases between the two ends. The CDR3 contains 13 residues. The V gene's germline CDR1 is MNHNS and CDR2 SASEGT. DNA of the CDR3: TGTGCCAGCAGTATGGACTGGATCTACGAGCAGTACTTC. The encoded protein is CASSMDWIYEQYF.

Ten or more counts support this clone. V gene TRBV29-1 combines with J gene TRBJ1-2; 8 bases align to TRBD1. V gave up 7 bases and J gave up 2 bases; unmatched junction bases: 6. CDR1 is SQVTM and CDR2 is ANQGSEA in the germline V gene. The CDR3 consists of 13 residues. In DNA form, the CDR3 reads TGCAGCGCGGGACAGGATGCCAACTATGGCTACACCTTC. Protein product: CSAGQDANYGYTF.

By proportion, this clone is medium-sized. This sequence joins TRBV6-5 and TRBJ2-1, with 8 bases identical to TRBD2. The CDR3 has 15 residues. Germline values: CDR1 MNHEY, CDR2 SVGAGI. Losses at the gene ends were 2 bases for V and 3 bases for J; bases not matched to a gene: 3. CDR3 amino acids: CASSYESGSYNEQFF. As DNA, the CDR3 is TGTGCCAGCAGTTACGAGAGCGGGAGCTACAATGAGCAGTTCTTC.

For this clone: It may be a read error: a sequence one base away is much more abundant. The rearrangement uses TRBV4-1 and TRBJ1-4, with 7 bases that match TRBD1. The V gene end was trimmed by 3 bases and the J gene end by 8 bases; junction bases not matched to a gene: 15. The CDR3 has 17 residues. The germline V gene has CDR1 MGHRA and CDR2 YSYEKL. CDR3 sequence reads: CASSHEIHGTAFEKLFF. The CDR3 DNA sequence: TGCGCCAGCAGCCATGAAATACACGGGACAGCGTTCGAAAAACTGTTTTTT.

Judged by abundance, this clone is medium-sized (0.01 to 0.1%). The CDR3 here is CASSPNSGRGSYSNEQFF. The CDR3 nucleotides are TGTGCCAGCAGCCCCAATAGCGGGAGAGGGTCCTACAGCAATGAGCAGTTCTTC. The chain has TRBV12-3 or TRBV12-4 and TRBJ2-1; TRBD2 aligns across 9 bases. V lost 6 bases and J lost 6; bases outside the gene matches: 18. The CDR3 is made up of 18 amino acids.

This clone came up a few times. The conserved final phenylalanine or tryptophan is absent from the CDR3, which likely points to a read error. The rearrangement links TRBV27 to TRBJ1-2; TRBD1 aligns across 7 bases. CDR3 length: 16 residues. Germline V gene lookup returns CDR1 MNHEY and CDR2 SMNVEV (reference sequence). The CDR3, as DNA: TGTGCCAGCAGTCCCTGGACAGGTACAGCTGACTATTGCTACACCCTC. This gives the protein CASSPWTGTADYCYTL.